The TCR beta chain described here comes from a study of beta chain features in type 1 diabetes. The CDR3 sequence is 15 residues long. The V gene end was trimmed by 2 bases and the J gene end by 4 bases; junction bases not matched to a gene: 8. Per germline, CDR1 ENHRY and CDR2 SYGVKD. This clone has only a few counts. Reverse transcribing all isolated RNA meant expressed TCRB transcripts were sequenced. The read count averaged approximately 4 million across naive, central memory and regulatory T cell samples. Here immunoSEQ multiplex PCR was the method, and the copy in TCRdb shows in-frame clones only, minus some. This sample carries approximately 470,000 clones, roughly 30% of them seen once, and the ten largest clones take around 0.065%.

Sequenced material: naive CD4+ T cells from blood. This TCR was sampled from a man in his late teens or twenties in good health. This chain links TRBV10-3 with TRBJ2-7; TRBD2 aligns across 7 bases. Here the CDR3 reads CAISEPRTSGYEQYF. The CDR3 DNA sequence: TGTGCCATCAGTGAGCCACGGACTAGTGGTTACGAGCAGTACTTC.